This record concerns one T cell receptor beta chain sequence. Sequencing used immunoSEQ multiplex PCR; TCRdb keeps in-frame clones, though not all of them. The sample consists of around 77,000 clones, approximately 90% of them appearing once. This specimen comes from a study of T cell changes during pregnancy in multiple sclerosis. The TCR was taken from a female donor with multiple sclerosis, enrolled in a pregnancy study. The source was peripheral blood, collected in the third trimester of pregnancy.

The CDR3 region is CASSEEEGTSGSSSGEQYF. The CDR3 DNA reads as TGTGCCAGCAGTGAAGAGGAGGGGACTAGCGGGAGTTCTAGCGGCGAGCAGTACTTC. The chain is built from TRBV2 and TRBJ2-7, with 14 bases lining up with TRBD2. The germline V gene has CDR1 SNHLY and CDR2 FYNNEI. The CDR3 has 19 residues. V lost 1 base to trimming and J lost 6 bases; unmatched junction nucleotides: 14.